This section outlines one T cell receptor beta chain sequence together with its context. Its antigen remains unknown. Germline CDR1 is LNHDA and CDR2 is SQIVND (reference sequence). The CDR3 covers 12 residues. V was clipped by 8 bases and J by 2 bases, with 4 bases between them. This sample was taken from a study of T cells in Graves' hyperthyroidism and ophthalmopathy. The TCR beta CDR3 regions underwent amplification using RNA transcripts as the source. First-round RT-PCR with HTBI primers amplified the TCR CDR3 region. TCRdb re-derived calls from the multiplex PCR reads in MiXCR, one entry per CDR3 protein. The sample holds about 600,000 distinct CDR3 sequences; approximately 15% are singletons and the top ten take around 3.3%. Findings of the study overall: Most clonotypes that expanded in the thyroid above 0.001 also showed up in blood. Model output signaled ophthalmopathy a median roughly 6 months ahead of onset.

The rearrangement links TRBV19 to TRBJ2-6; the D is unclear. This clonotype was sampled from a woman in her thirties or forties with Graves' ophthalmopathy. The sequenced sample was blood. The DNA of the CDR3 is TGTGCCAGTCGGACTGGGGCCAACGTCCTGACTTTC. It specifies CASRTGANVLTF.